The present TCR beta chain was sequenced within a study of blood T cell repertoires in COVID-19. On the study more broadly: Collection of acute and convalescent COVID-19 samples took place in the United States, Italy and Spain. Sample material is recorded as cDNA or gDNA derived from T cells, B-cell-depleted T cells, or PBMCs.

The CDR3 spans 16 residues. In germline, CDR1 is MNHEY, CDR2 SVGEGT. V shed 5 bases, J shed 4 bases, and the junction held 14 bases outside the gene matches. Per the original methods: Amplified reference gene primers provided the basis for estimating nucleated cell counts. Sequenced by immunoSEQ multiplex PCR; TCRdb stores in-frame clones only, minus some. D and trimming were read from the DNA, whereas the V and J calls and clone size are those reported in that table. The table has 250,000 to 350,000 clones, around 86% seen once; the top ten hold about 3%. In its sample, this clone was seen a few times.

The sample comprised peripheral blood. V usage is TRBV6-2 or TRBV6-3 and J usage is TRBJ2-7, with 7 bases fitting TRBD1. This sequence was found in a woman younger than 45 with active or convalescent COVID-19. The CDR3 sequence is CASSRPGQETLYEQYF. CDR3 in DNA: TGTGCCAGCAGTCGACCCGGACAGGAGACCCTATACGAGCAGTACTTC.